A single sample is the source of the 2 T cell receptor beta chains below, sequenced in a study of blood T cell repertoires in COVID-19. The repertoire was sequenced with immunoSEQ multiplex PCR; TCRdb's copy has only in-frame clones and lacks some. Among roughly 200,000 clones listed, around 88% were seen once. The sequenced sample was peripheral blood. The receptor set was obtained from a woman aged 25-40 years with acute or convalescent COVID-19.

CDR3 DNA: TGTGCCAGTAGTCTGCGGACAGAGAAAAACATTCAGTACTTC. This sequence encodes CASSLRTEKNIQYF. The V and J genes are TRBV19 and TRBJ2-4; D may be TRBD1 (6 bases). V was shortened by 5 bases and J by 4 bases, with 12 bases between the two germline ends. The CDR3 runs to 14 residues. CDR1 LNHDA and CDR2 SQIVND come from the germline V gene (reference sequence).

The chain is built from TRBV6-6 and TRBJ1-2; 8 bases match TRBD1. The CDR3 runs to 14 residues. The J segment lost 8 bases and the V segment lost 4 bases, leaving 9 bases of the junction unmatched. Per germline, CDR1 MNHNY and CDR2 SVGAGI (reference sequence). Written as DNA, the CDR3 is TGTGCCAGCAGTTCCTCGACAGGGGCGCAGGGCTACACCTTC. This gives the protein CASSSSTGAQGYTF.